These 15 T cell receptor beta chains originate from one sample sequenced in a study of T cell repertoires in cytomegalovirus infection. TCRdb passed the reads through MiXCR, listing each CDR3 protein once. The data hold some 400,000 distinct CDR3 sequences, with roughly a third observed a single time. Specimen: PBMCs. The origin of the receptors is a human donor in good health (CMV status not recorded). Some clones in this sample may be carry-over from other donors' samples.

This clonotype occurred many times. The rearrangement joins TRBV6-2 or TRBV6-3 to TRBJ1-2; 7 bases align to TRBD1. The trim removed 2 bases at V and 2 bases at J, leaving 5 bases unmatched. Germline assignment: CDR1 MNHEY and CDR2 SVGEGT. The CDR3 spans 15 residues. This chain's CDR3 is CASSYNWGQNYGYTF. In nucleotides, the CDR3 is TGTGCCAGCAGTTACAATTGGGGACAGAACTATGGCTACACCTTC.

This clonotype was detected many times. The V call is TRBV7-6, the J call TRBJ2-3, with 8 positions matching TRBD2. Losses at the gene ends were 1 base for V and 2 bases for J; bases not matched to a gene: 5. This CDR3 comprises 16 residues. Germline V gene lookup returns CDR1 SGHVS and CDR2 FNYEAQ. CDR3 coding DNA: TGTGCCAGCAGCTTAGGAGCGGGGGTTCTCACAGATACGCAGTATTTT. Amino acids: CASSLGAGVLTDTQYF.

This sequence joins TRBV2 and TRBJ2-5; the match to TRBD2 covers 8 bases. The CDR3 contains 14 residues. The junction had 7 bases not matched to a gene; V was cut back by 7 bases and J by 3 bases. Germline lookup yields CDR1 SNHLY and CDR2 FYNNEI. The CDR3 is CASKVGAGEETQYF. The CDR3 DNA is TGTGCCAGCAAAGTGGGAGCGGGGGAAGAGACCCAGTACTTC. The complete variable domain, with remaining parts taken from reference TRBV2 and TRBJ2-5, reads EPEVTQTPSHQVTQMGQEVILRCVPISNHLYFYWYRQILGQKVEFLVSFYNNEISEKSEIFDDQFSVERPDGSNFTLKIRSTKLEDSAMYFCASKVGAGEETQYFGPGTRLLVL.

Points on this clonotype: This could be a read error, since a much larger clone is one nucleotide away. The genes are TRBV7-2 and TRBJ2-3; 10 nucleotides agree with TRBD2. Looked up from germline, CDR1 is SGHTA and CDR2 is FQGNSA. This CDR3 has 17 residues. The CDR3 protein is CVSSLAQGAGGGDTQYF. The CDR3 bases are TGTGTCAGCAGCTTAGCGCAGGGAGCGGGGGGGGGGGATACGCAGTATTTT.

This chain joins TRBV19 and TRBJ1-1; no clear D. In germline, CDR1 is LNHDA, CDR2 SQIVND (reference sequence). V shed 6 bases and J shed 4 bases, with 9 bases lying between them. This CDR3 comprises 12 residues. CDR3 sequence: CASRRIGTEAFF. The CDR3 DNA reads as TGTGCCAGTAGGAGGATCGGCACTGAAGCTTTCTTT. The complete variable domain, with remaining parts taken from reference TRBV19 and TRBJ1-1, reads DGGITQSPKYLFRKEGQNVTLSCEQNLNHDAMYWYRQDPGQGLRLIYYSQIVNDFQKGDIAEGYSVSREKKESFPLTVTSAQKNPTAFYLCASRRIGTEAFFGQGTRLTVV.

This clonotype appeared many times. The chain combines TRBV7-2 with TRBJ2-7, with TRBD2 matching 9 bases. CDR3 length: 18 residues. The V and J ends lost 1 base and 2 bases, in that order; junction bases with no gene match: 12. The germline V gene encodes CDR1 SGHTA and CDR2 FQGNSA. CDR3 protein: CASSLEGSGGSEAYEQYF. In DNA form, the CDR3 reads TGTGCCAGCAGCTTAGAGGGTAGCGGGGGAAGTGAGGCCTACGAGCAGTACTTC.

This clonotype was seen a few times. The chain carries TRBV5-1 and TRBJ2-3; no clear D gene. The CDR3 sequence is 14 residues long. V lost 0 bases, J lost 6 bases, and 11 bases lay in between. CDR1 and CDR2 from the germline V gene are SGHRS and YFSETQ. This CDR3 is CASSLEGPWDTQYF. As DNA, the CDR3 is TGCGCCAGCAGCTTGGAAGGCCCCTGGGATACGCAGTATTTT.

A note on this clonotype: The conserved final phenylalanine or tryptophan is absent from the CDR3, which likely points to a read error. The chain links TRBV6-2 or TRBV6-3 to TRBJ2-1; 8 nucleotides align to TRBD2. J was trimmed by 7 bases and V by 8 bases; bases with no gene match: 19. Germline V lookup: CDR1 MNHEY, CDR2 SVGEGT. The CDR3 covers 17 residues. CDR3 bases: TGTGCCAGCCTTTATTCGGGAGGGGGGGCCTGGGCGAATGAGCAGTTCTTA. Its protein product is CASLYSGGGAWANEQFL.

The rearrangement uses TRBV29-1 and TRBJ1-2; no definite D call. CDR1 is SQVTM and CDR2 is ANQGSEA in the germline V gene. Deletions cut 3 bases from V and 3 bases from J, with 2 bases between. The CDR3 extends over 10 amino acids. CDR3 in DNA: TGCAGCGTTGACCACTATGGCTACACCTTC. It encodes CSVDHYGYTF. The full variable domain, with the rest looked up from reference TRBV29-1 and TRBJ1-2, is SAVISQKPSRDICQRGTSLTIQCQVDSQVTMMFWYRQQPGQSLTLIATANQGSEATYESGFVIDKFPISRPNLTFSTLTVSNMSPEDSSIYLCSVDHYGYTFGSGTRLTVV.

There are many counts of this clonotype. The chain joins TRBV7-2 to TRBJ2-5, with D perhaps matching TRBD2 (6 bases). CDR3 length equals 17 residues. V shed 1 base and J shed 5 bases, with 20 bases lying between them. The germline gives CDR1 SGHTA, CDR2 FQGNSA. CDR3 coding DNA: TGTGCCAGCAGCTTAGGGTTAGCGGCTACTCTTTGGGAGACCCAGTACTTC. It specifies CASSLGLAATLWETQYF.

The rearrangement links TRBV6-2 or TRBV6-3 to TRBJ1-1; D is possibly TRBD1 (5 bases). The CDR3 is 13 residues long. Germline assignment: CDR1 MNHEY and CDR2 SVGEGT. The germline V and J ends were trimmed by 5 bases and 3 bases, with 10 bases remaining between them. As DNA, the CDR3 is TGTGCCAGCAGTCAGACAGTCTACACTGAAGCTTTCTTT. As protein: CASSQTVYTEAFF.

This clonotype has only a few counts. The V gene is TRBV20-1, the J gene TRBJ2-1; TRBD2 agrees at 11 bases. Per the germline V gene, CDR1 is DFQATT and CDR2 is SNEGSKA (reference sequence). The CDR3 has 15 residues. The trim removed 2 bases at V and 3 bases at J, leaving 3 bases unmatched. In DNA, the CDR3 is TGCAGTGCTAGATGGCTAGCGGGGGGCTACAATGAGCAGTTCTTC. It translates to CSARWLAGGYNEQFF.

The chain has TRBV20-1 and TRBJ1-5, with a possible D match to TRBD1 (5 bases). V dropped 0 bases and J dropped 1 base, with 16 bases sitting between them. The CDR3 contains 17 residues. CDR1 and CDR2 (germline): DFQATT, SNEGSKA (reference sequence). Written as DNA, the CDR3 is TGCAGTGCTAGAGATCGGGGGGGGGTGCGCAGCAATCAGCCCCAGCATTTT. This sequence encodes CSARDRGGVRSNQPQHF.

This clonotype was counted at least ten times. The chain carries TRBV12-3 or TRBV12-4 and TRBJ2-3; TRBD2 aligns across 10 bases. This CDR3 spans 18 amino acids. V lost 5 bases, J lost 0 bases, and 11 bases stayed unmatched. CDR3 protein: CASSLHGGTSESTDTQYF. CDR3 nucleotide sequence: TGTGCCAGCAGTCTCCATGGGGGGACTAGCGAAAGCACAGATACGCAGTATTTT.

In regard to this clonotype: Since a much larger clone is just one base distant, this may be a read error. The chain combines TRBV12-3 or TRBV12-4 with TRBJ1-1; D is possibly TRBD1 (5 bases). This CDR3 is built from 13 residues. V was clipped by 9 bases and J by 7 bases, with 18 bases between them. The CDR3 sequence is CARSPRGTVEAFF. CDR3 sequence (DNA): TGTGCCAGAAGCCCAAGGGGTACAGTTGAAGCTTTCTTT.